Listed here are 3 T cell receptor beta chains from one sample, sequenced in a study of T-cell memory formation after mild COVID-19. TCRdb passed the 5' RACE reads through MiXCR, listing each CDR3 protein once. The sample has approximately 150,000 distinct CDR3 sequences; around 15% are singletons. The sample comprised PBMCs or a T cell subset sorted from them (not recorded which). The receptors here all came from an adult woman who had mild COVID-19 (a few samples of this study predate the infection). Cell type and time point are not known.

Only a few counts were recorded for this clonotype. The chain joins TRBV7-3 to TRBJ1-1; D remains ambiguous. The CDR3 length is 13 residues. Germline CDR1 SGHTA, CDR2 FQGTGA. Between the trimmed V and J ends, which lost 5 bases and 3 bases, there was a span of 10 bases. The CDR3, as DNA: TGTGCCAGCAGCCTGACCTCCCACACTGAAGCTTTCTTT. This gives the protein CASSLTSHTEAFF.

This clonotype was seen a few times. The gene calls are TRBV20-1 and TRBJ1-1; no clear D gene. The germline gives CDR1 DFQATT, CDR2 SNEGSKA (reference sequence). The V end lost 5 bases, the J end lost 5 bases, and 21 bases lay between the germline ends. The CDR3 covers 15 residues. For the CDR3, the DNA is TGCAGTGCTTCCGTTTTGCGGGCGGGCTCGACTGAAGCTTTCTTT. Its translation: CSASVLRAGSTEAFF.

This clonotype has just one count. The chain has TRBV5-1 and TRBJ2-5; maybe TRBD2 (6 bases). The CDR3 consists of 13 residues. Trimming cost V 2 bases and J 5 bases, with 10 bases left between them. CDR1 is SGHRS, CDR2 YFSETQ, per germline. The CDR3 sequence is CASSFAGLETQYF. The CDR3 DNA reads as TGCGCCAGCAGCTTCGCGGGGCTTGAGACCCAGTACTTC.